The 11 T cell receptor beta chains in this list originate from one sample, sequenced in a study of cytomegalovirus exposure and HLA in healthy donors. The PCR was carried out with 60 Vbeta primers and 13 Jbeta primers. TCRdb's copy holds only in-frame clones and misses some; the assay was immunoSEQ multiplex PCR. The sample lists around 100,000 clones; around 77% were seen once. Sequencing was done on a sample of PBMCs. Receptors originate from a woman aged 30 to 39 in good health and CMV-seropositive.

The J gene is TRBJ2-3, the V gene TRBV27, with 9 nucleotides matching TRBD2. Unmatched junction bases numbered 23, after V lost 1 base and J lost 9 bases. The CDR3 has 20 amino acids. Germline loops: CDR1 MNHEY, CDR2 SMNVEV (reference sequence). Here the CDR3 reads CASSLLSSLRIAGAFETQYF. DNA for the CDR3: TGTGCCAGCAGTTTATTATCGAGCCTGAGGATAGCGGGAGCTTTCGAGACGCAGTATTTT.

DNA of the CDR3: TGCAGCGCCAGGACTAGCGGGCCAGATACGCAGTATTTT. It encodes CSARTSGPDTQYF. This chain uses TRBV29-1 with TRBJ2-3; 11 positions match TRBD2. Per the germline V gene, CDR1 is SQVTM and CDR2 is ANQGSEA. V lost 7 bases, J lost 4 bases, and 4 bases stayed unmatched. This CDR3 has 13 residues.

The V call is TRBV7-3, the J call TRBJ1-1, with D perhaps TRBD1 (5 bases). The V end was cut by 0 bases, the J end by 6 bases, with 17 bases between. Germline CDR1 SGHTA, CDR2 FQGTGA. The CDR3 sequence is 16 residues long. CDR3 in DNA: TGTGCCAGCAGCTTAACGACGTACGGGGGTAGGTCTGAAGCTTTCTTT. This encodes CASSLTTYGGRSEAFF.

The chain uses TRBV11-3 and TRBJ2-1, with D perhaps matching TRBD2 (6 bases). Germline CDR1 is SGHNT and CDR2 is YENEEA. This CDR3 region has 15 residues. Trimming shortened V by 6 bases and J by 10 bases, and 22 bases separated the two germline ends. The CDR3: CASRIPGRREEEQFF. As DNA, the CDR3 is TGTGCCAGCAGAATCCCGGGACGTAGGGAGGAAGAGCAGTTCTTC.

This clone was seen more than once but under ten times. Other DNA sequences within the sample encode an identical CDR3. The chain employs TRBV2 and TRBJ2-7; a weak D match, TRBD2 (5 bases). Germline values: CDR1 SNHLY, CDR2 FYNNEI. The CDR3 sequence is 13 residues long. This CDR3 reads CACKEEAAYEQYF. The CDR3 DNA sequence: TGTGCTTGCAAGGAGGAGGCGGCATACGAGCAGTACTTC.

V gene TRBV9 combines with J gene TRBJ1-6, with D perhaps matching TRBD1 (5 bases). CDR3 length: 17 residues. The germline V gene has CDR1 SGDLS and CDR2 YYNGEE. Deletions cut 3 bases from V and 0 bases from J, with 13 bases between. The DNA for the CDR3 is TGTGCCAGCAGCGAGACAGCTCCGAGCTCCTATAATTCACCCCTCCACTTT. Translation: CASSETAPSSYNSPLHF.

The chain couples TRBV13 to TRBJ1-2; D not resolved. Germline assignment: CDR1 PRHDT and CDR2 FYEKMQ (reference sequence). Trimming took off 5 bases at V and 6 bases at J, with 25 bases between the two ends. This CDR3 is 17 amino acids long. CDR3: CASSRGFSGLFLDGYTF. In DNA, the CDR3 is TGTGCCAGCAGCCGTGGGTTTAGCGGCTTGTTTCTAGATGGCTACACCTTC.

A few counts support this clone. Other DNA sequences in this specimen translate into the identical CDR3. In nucleotides, the CDR3 is TGTGCCTGGAGTACATCGGGGAATCAGCCCCAGCATTTT. It specifies CAWSTSGNQPQHF. V gene TRBV30 combines with J gene TRBJ1-5; D is uncertain. There are 13 residues in the CDR3. Trimming took off 2 bases at V and 4 bases at J, with 9 bases between the two ends. The germline CDR1 and CDR2 sequences are GTSNPN and SVGIG (reference sequence).

The chain carries TRBV5-1 and TRBJ2-2; TRBD1 matches at 10 bases. CDR1 and CDR2 from the germline V gene are SGHRS and YFSETQ. Trimming took 5 bases from V and 6 from J; bases not matched to a gene: 10. The CDR3 loop spans 16 amino acids. DNA for the CDR3: TGCGCCAGCAGGCCTGGGACAGGGGATTTTTCCGGGGAGCTGTTTTTT. Protein sequence: CASRPGTGDFSGELFF. The variable domain in full, with the rest retrieved from reference TRBV5-1 and TRBJ2-2, is KAGVTQTPRYLIKTRGQQVTLSCSPISGHRSVSWYQQTPGQGLQFLFEYFSETQRNKGNFPGRFSGRQFSNSRSEMNVSTLELGDSALYLCASRPGTGDFSGELFFGEGSRLTVL.

CDR3 DNA: TGTGCCAGCAGTTCGGGGTGGCCGTTCTACGAGCAGTACTTC. Amino acid sequence: CASSSGWPFYEQYF. The chain carries TRBV27 and TRBJ2-7; maybe TRBD2 (5 bases). V was shortened by 4 bases and J by 3 bases, with 13 bases between the two germline ends. CDR1 is MNHEY, CDR2 SMNVEV, per germline (reference sequence). The CDR3 covers 14 residues.

The J gene is TRBJ1-3, the V gene TRBV7-2; D possibly corresponds to TRBD1 (6 bases). The CDR3 totals 14 residues. CDR1 SGHTA and CDR2 FQGNSA come from the germline V gene. Trimming removed 4 bases at V and 1 base at J, with 8 bases between. The CDR3 DNA sequence: TGTGCCAGCAGCTCAACAGGGTCTGGAAACACCATATATTTT. Amino acids: CASSSTGSGNTIYF.